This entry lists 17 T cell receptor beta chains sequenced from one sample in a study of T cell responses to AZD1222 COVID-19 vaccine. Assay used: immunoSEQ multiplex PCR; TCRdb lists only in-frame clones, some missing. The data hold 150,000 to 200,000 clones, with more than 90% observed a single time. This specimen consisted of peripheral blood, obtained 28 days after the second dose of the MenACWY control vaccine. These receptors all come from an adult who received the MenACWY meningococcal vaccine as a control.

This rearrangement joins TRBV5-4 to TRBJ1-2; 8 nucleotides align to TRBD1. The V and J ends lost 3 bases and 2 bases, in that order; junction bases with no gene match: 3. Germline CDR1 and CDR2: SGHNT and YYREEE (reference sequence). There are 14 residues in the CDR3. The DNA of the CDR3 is TGTGCCAGCAGCTCTCGGACAGGGAACTATGGCTACACCTTC. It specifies CASSSRTGNYGYTF.

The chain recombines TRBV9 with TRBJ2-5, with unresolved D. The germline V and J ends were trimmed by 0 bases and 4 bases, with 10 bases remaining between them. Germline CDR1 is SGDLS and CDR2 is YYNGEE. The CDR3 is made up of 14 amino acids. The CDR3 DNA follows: TGTGCCAGCAGCGTAGGACCGCTGGGAGAGACCCAGTACTTC. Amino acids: CASSVGPLGETQYF.

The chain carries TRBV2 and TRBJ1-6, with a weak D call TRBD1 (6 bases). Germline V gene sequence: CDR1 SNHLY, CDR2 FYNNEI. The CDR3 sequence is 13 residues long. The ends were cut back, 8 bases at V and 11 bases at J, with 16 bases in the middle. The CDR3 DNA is TGTGCCAGCCGGGGAGGGGGATCGACACCCCTCCACTTT. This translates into CASRGGGSTPLHF.

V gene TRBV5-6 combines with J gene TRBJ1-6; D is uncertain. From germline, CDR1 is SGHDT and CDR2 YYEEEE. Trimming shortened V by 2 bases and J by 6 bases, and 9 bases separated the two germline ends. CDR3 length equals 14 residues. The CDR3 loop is CASSFAGRNSPLHF. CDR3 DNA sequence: TGTGCCAGCAGCTTTGCCGGGCGTAATTCACCCCTCCACTTT.

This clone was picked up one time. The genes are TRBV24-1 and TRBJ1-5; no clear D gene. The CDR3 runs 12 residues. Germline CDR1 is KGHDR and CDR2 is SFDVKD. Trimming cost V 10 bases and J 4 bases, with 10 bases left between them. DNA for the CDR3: TGTGCCACACAATTGGGGAATCAGCCCCAGCATTTT. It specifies CATQLGNQPQHF.

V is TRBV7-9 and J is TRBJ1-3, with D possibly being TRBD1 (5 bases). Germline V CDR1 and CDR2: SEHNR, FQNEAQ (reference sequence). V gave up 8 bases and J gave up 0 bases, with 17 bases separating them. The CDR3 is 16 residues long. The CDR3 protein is CASAPGGRVSGNTIYF. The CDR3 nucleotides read TGTGCCAGCGCCCCGGGAGGCAGGGTCTCTGGAAACACCATATATTTT. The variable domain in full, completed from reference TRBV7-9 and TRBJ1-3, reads DTGVSQNPRHKITKRGQNVTFRCDPISEHNRLYWYRQTLGQGPEFLTYFQNEAQLEKSRLLSDRFSAERPKGSFSTLEIQRTEQGDSAMYLCASAPGGRVSGNTIYFGEGSWLTVV.

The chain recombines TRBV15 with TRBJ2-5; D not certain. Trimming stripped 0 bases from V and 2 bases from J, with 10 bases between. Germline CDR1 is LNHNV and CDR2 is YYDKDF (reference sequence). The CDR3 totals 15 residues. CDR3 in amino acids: CATSRDPYGQETQYF. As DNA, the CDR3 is TGTGCCACCAGCAGAGATCCGTATGGTCAAGAGACCCAGTACTTC.

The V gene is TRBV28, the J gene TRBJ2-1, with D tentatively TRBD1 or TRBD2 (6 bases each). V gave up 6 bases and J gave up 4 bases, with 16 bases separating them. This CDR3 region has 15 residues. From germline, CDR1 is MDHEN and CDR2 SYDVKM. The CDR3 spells CASRVLGGTYNEQFF. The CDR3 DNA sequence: TGTGCCAGCAGGGTTTTAGGGGGGACGTACAATGAGCAGTTCTTC.

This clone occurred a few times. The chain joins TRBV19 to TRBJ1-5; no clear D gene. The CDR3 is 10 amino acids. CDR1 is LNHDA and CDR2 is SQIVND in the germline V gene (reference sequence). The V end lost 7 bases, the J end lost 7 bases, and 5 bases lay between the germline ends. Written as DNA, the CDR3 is TGTGCCAGTAATTCCCAGCCCCAGCATTTT. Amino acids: CASNSQPQHF.

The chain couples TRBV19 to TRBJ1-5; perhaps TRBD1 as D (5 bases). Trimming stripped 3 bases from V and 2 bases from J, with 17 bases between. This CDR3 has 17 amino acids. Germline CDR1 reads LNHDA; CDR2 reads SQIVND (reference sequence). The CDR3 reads CASSMKAGTTRNQPQHF. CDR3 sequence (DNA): TGTGCCAGTAGTATGAAGGCAGGGACGACGCGCAATCAGCCCCAGCATTTT.

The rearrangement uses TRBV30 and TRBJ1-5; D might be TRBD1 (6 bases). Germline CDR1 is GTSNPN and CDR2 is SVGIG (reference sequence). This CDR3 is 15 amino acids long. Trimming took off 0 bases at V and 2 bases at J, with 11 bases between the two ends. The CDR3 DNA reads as TGTGCCTGGAGTGTTGGTGGGGGCGGCAATCAGCCCCAGCATTTT. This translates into CAWSVGGGGNQPQHF. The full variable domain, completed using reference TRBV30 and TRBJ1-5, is SQTIHQWPATLVQPVGSPLSLECTVEGTSNPNLYWYRQAAGRGLQLLFYSVGIGQISSEVPQNLSASRPQDRQFILSSKKLLLSDSGFYLCAWSVGGGGNQPQHFGDGTRLSIL.

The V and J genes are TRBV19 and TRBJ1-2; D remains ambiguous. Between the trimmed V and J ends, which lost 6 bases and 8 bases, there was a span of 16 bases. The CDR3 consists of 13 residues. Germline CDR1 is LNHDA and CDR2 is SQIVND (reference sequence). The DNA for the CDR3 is TGTGCCAGTAGCCAACCCACTTTAAAGGGCTACACCTTC. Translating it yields CASSQPTLKGYTF.

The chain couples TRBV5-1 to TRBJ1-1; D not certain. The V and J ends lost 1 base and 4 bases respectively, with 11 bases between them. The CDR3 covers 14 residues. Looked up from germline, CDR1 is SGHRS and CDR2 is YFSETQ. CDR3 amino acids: CASSLRQAGTEAFF. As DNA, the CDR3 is TGCGCCAGCAGCTTGCGTCAGGCGGGCACTGAAGCTTTCTTT.

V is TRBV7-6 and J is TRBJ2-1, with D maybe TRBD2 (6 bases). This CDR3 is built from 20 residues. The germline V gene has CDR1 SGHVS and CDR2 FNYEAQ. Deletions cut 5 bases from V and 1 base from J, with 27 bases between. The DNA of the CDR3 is TGTGCCAGCAGCCCGAATAGCGGAACTGTAACTAGAGGTTCCTACAATGAGCAGTTCTTC. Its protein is CASSPNSGTVTRGSYNEQFF. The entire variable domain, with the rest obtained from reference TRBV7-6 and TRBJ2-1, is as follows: GAGVSQSPRYKVTKRGQDVALRCDPISGHVSLYWYRQALGQGPEFLTYFNYEAQQDKSGLPNDRFSAERPEGSISTLTIQRTEQRDSAMYRCASSPNSGTVTRGSYNEQFFGPGTRLTVL.

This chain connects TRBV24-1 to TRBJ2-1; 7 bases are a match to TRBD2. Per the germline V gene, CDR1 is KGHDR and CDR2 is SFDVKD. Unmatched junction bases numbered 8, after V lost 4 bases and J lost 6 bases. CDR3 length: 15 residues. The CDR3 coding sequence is TGTGCCACCAGTGACCGCGGCGGGAGTGGCAATGAGCAGTTCTTC. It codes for CATSDRGGSGNEQFF.

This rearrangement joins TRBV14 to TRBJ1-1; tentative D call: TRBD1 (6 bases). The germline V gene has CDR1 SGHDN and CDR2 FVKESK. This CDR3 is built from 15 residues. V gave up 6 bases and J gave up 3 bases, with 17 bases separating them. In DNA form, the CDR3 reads TGTGCCAGCAGTGCCAGCCCCAGGGGACACACTGAAGCTTTCTTT. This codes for CASSASPRGHTEAFF.

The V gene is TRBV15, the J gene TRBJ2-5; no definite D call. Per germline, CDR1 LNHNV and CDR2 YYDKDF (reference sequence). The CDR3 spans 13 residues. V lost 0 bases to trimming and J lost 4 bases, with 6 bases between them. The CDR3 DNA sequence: TGTGCCACCAGCAGAGATCCCCGAGAGACCCAGTACTTC. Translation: CATSRDPRETQYF.